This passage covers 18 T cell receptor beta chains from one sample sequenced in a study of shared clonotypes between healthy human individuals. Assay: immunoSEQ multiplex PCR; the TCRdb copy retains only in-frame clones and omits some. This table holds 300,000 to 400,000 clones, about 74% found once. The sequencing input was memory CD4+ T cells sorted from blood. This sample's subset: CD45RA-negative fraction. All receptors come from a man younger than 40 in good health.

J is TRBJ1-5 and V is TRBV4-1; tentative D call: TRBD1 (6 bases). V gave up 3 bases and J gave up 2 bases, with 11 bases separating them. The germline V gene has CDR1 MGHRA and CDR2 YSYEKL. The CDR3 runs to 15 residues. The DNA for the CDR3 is TGCGCCAGCAGCCACGGGTCAGGGGGCAATCAGCCCCAGCATTTT. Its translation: CASSHGSGGNQPQHF.

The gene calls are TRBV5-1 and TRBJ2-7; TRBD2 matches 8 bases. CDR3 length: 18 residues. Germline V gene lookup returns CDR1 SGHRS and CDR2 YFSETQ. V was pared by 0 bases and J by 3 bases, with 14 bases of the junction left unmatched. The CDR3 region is CASSLEEGIAGTHYEQYF. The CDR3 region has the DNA TGCGCCAGCAGCTTGGAGGAGGGCATAGCGGGAACCCACTACGAGCAGTACTTC. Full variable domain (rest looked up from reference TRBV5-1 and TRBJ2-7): KAGVTQTPRYLIKTRGQQVTLSCSPISGHRSVSWYQQTPGQGLQFLFEYFSETQRNKGNFPGRFSGRQFSNSRSEMNVSTLELGDSALYLCASSLEEGIAGTHYEQYFGPGTRLTVT.

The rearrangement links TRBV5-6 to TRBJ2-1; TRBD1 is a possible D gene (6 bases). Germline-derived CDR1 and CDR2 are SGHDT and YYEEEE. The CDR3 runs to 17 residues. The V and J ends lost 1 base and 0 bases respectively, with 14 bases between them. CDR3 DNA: TGTGCCAGCAGCTTGTATATCGGACAGAGCTCCTACAATGAGCAGTTCTTC. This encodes CASSLYIGQSSYNEQFF.

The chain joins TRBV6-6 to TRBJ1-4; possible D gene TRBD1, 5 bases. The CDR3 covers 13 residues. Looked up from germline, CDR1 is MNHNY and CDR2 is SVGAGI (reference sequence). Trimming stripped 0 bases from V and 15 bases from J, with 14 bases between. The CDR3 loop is CASSYSFGQGVFF. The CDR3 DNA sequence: TGTGCCAGCAGTTACTCTTTTGGGCAGGGAGTGTTTTTT.

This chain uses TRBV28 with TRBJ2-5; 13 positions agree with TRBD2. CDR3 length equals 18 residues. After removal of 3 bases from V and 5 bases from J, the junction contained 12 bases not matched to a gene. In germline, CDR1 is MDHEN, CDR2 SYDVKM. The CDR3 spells CASSFHPQGLAGRETQYF. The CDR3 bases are TGTGCCAGCAGTTTCCACCCCCAGGGACTAGCGGGAAGGGAGACCCAGTACTTC.

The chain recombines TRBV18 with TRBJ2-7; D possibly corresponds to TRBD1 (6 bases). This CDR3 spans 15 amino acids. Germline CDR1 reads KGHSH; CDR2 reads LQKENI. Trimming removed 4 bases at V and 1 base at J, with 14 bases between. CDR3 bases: TGTGCCAGCTCACTACAGGGTATAGGTTCCTACGAGCAGTACTTC. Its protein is CASSLQGIGSYEQYF.

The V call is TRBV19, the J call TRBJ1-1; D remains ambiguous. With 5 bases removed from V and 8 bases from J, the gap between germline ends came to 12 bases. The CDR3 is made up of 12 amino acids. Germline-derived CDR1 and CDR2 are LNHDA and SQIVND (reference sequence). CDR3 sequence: CASSFAGVEAFF. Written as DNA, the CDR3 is TGTGCCAGTAGTTTTGCGGGAGTCGAAGCTTTCTTT.

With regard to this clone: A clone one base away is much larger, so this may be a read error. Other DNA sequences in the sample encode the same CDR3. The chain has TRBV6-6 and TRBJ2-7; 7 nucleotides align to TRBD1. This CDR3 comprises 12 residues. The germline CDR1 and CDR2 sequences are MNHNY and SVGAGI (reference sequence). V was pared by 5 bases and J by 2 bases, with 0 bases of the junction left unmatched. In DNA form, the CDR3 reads TGTGCCAGCAGTGGGACAGCCTACGAGCAGTACTTC. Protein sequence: CASSGTAYEQYF.

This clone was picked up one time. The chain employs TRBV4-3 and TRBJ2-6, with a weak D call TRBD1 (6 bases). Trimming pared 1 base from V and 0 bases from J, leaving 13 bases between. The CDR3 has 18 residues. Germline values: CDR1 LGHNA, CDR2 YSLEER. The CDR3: CASSQGGQGHSGANVLTF. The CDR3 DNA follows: TGCGCCAGCAGCCAAGGGGGACAAGGACACTCTGGGGCCAACGTCCTGACTTTC.

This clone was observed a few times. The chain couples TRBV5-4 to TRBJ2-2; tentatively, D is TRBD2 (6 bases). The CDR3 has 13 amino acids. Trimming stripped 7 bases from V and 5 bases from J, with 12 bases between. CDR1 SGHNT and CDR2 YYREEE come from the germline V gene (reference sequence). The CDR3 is CASLAAGTGELFF. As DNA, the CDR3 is TGTGCCAGCCTCGCCGCGGGGACCGGGGAGCTGTTTTTT. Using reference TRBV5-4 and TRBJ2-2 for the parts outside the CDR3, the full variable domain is ETGVTQSPTHLIKTRGQQVTLRCSSQSGHNTVSWYQQALGQGPQFIFQYYREEENGRGNFPPRFSGLQFPNYSSELNVNALELDDSALYLCASLAAGTGELFFGEGSRLTVL.

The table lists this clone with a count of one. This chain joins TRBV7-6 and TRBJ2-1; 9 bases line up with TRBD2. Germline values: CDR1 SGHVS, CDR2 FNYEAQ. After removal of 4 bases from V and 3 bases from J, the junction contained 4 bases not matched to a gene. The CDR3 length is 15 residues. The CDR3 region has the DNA TGTGCCAGCAGCTCCGGGACTAGCCACTACAATGAGCAGTTCTTC. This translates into CASSSGTSHYNEQFF.

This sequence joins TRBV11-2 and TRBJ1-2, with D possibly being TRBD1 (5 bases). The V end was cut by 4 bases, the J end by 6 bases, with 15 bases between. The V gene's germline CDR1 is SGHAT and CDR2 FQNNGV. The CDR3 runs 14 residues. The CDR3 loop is CASSSPRRGHGYTF. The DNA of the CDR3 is TGTGCCAGCAGCTCCCCCCGTCGGGGACATGGCTACACCTTC.

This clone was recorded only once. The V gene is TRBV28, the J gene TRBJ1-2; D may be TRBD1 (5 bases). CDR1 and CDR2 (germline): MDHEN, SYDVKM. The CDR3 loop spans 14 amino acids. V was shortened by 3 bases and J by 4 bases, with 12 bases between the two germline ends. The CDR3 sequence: CASSFPQGGYGYTF. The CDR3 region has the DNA TGTGCCAGCAGTTTTCCCCAGGGCGGCTATGGCTACACCTTC.

The CDR3 DNA reads as TGCGCCAGCAGCACATCGGACAGGCATGGCTACACCTTC. As protein: CASSTSDRHGYTF. V and J are TRBV5-1 and TRBJ1-2; 7 positions agree with TRBD1. The length of the CDR3 is 13 residues. Trimming removed 4 bases from V and 6 bases from J; junction bases left unmatched: 6. Germline values: CDR1 SGHRS, CDR2 YFSETQ. Drawing the rest from reference TRBV5-1 and TRBJ1-2, the complete variable domain is KAGVTQTPRYLIKTRGQQVTLSCSPISGHRSVSWYQQTPGQGLQFLFEYFSETQRNKGNFPGRFSGRQFSNSRSEMNVSTLELGDSALYLCASSTSDRHGYTFGSGTRLTVV.

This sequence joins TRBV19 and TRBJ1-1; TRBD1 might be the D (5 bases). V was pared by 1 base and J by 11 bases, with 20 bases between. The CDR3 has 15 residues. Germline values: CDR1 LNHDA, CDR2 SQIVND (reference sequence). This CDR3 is CASSIVSAGQGRAFF. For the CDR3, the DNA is TGTGCCAGTAGTATAGTTTCAGCGGGGCAGGGCCGGGCTTTCTTT.

The CDR3 sequence is CASSQSGRIQNEQFF. The CDR3 nucleotides are TGTGCCAGCAGCCAAAGCGGGAGGATACAAAATGAGCAGTTCTTC. The rearrangement uses TRBV9 and TRBJ2-1; TRBD2 agrees at 9 bases. Germline V gene sequence: CDR1 SGDLS, CDR2 YYNGEE. The CDR3 sequence is 15 residues long. The ends lost 4 bases at V and 7 bases at J; junction bases unmatched: 9.

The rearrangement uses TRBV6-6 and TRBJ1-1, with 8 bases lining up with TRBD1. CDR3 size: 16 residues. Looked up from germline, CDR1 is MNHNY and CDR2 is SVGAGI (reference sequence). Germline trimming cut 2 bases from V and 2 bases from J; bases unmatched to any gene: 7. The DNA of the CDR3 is TGTGCCAGCAGTTACGCCACCGGGACAGGTAACACTGAAGCTTTCTTT. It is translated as CASSYATGTGNTEAFF.

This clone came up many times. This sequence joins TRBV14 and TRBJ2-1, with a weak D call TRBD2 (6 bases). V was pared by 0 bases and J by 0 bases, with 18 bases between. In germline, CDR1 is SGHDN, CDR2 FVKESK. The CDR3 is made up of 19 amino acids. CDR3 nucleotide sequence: TGTGCCAGCAGCCAAGATCTAAAGTTCCGGGACTTCTCCTACAATGAGCAGTTCTTC. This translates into CASSQDLKFRDFSYNEQFF.